This is a list of T cell receptor beta chains from one sample in a study of blood T cell repertoires in COVID-19. Profiling relied on immunoSEQ multiplex PCR, and the TCRdb table lists in-frame clones only, not all of them. The sample lists some 250,000 clones, around 87% seen once, with about 3.3% in the top ten. Sample: PBMCs or T cells enriched from blood (not recorded which). The source of these receptors is a woman in her forties with acute COVID-19. CDR3s include the opening cysteine and the closing phenylalanine or tryptophan. The D gene is left open where the match is weak. Clone size is given for some rows only: seen once, a few or many times, or a class if the clone is expanded.

j_call d_call clone_size v_call cdr3_aa cdr3_nt
TRBJ1-1 TRBD1 NA TRBV7-9 CASSPRAGGNTEAFF TGTGCCAGCAGCCCCCGGGCAGGGGGCAACACTGAAGCTTTCTTT
TRBJ2-3 TRBD1 NA TRBV19 CASSASTGNTDTQYF TGTGCCAGTAGTGCATCGACAGGGAATACGGATACGCAGTATTTT
TRBJ2-5 TRBD2 NA TRBV11-3 CASSLDGLAGETQYF TGTGCCAGCAGCTTAGATGGACTAGCGGGGGAGACCCAGTACTTC
TRBJ2-7 TRBD1 NA TRBV28 CASSTTGATPYEQYF TGTGCCAGCAGTACGACAGGGGCTACTCCCTACGAGCAGTACTTC
TRBJ2-2 TRBD1 once TRBV24-1 CATSDTYTGGITGELFF TGTGCCACCAGTGATACTTATACAGGGGGCATCACCGGGGAGCTGTTTTTT
TRBJ2-1 TRBD1 NA TRBV7-9 CASSLLGQGWNEQFF TGTGCCAGCAGCTTATTGGGACAGGGATGGAATGAGCAGTTCTTC
TRBJ2-1 TRBD1 NA TRBV5-1 CASSGTGLYNEQFF TGCGCCAGCAGCGGGACAGGGCTCTACAATGAGCAGTTCTTC
TRBJ2-7 NA once TRBV5-5 CASSLVSILSYPFEQYF TGTGCCAGCAGCTTGGTTTCAATACTTAGCTATCCCTTTGAGCAGTACTTC
TRBJ1-5 NA once TRBV7-9 CASSIGGLNDQPQHF TGTGCCAGCAGCATAGGCGGGCTTAACGATCAGCCCCAGCATTTT
TRBJ2-1 TRBD2 NA TRBV7-9 CASSSSGRELLEQFF TGTGCCAGCAGCTCCAGTGGGCGGGAGCTGCTCGAGCAGTTCTTC
TRBJ2-2 TRBD1 NA TRBV30 CAWTPRDRNTGELFF TGTGCCTGGACGCCCCGGGACAGGAACACCGGGGAGCTGTTTTTT
TRBJ2-3 NA NA TRBV10-1 CASGARTDTQYF TGCGCCAGCGGAGCCCGAACAGATACGCAGTATTTT
TRBJ2-3 TRBD2 NA TRBV5-1 CASSLDLAGGPSDTQYF TGCGCCAGCAGCTTGGATCTAGCGGGAGGGCCCTCAGATACGCAGTATTTT
TRBJ1-2 NA once TRBV12-3/TRBV12-4 CASSLGTYGYTF TGTGCCAGCAGTTTGGGGACTTATGGCTACACCTTC
TRBJ2-7 NA NA TRBV2 CASAGGLGTVYEQYF TGTGCCAGCGCAGGGGGGTTAGGGACAGTCTACGAGCAGTACTTC
TRBJ2-5 TRBD2 NA TRBV2 CASSEPGVSGRAGETQYF TGTGCCAGCAGTGAGCCGGGGGTTAGCGGGAGGGCCGGGGAGACCCAGTACTTC
TRBJ2-5 TRBD2 NA TRBV7-3 CASSTRPHSGRLQETQYF TGTGCCAGCAGCACCCGCCCCCATAGCGGGAGGTTACAAGAGACCCAGTACTTC
TRBJ1-3 NA NA TRBV15 CATSRARGNTIYF TGTGCCACCAGCAGAGCCAGGGGAAACACCATATATTTT
TRBJ1-3 TRBD1 NA TRBV3-1/TRBV3-2 CASSDRGFAGNTIYF TGTGCCAGCAGCGACAGGGGTTTCGCTGGAAACACCATATATTTT
TRBJ1-5 TRBD1 NA TRBV29-1 CATGTGLNQPQHF TGTGCTACCGGGACAGGGCTTAATCAGCCCCAGCATTTT
TRBJ1-1 NA NA TRBV6-5 CASSYFGVNTEAFF TGTGCCAGCAGTTACTTCGGGGTGAACACTGAAGCTTTCTTT
TRBJ2-5 TRBD2 NA TRBV2 CASSDAAPGLAKRETQYF TGTGCCAGCAGTGACGCGGCACCGGGACTAGCGAAGAGGGAGACCCAGTACTTC
TRBJ2-3 TRBD2 NA TRBV4-1 CASSHPKGAGEGDTQYF TGCGCCAGCAGCCACCCTAAAGGAGCGGGAGAGGGAGATACGCAGTATTTT
TRBJ1-2 NA NA TRBV5-5 CASRNRVANYGYTF TGTGCCAGCAGAAACAGGGTTGCTAACTATGGCTACACCTTC
TRBJ2-1 NA NA TRBV14 CASSQAYEQFF TGTGCCAGCAGCCAAGCTTATGAGCAGTTCTTC
TRBJ1-2 TRBD1 few TRBV4-1 CASSHPDRGLSGYTF TGCGCCAGCAGCCACCCCGACAGGGGGCTTAGCGGCTACACCTTC
TRBJ2-5 NA NA TRBV7-9 CASSLDWRDLETQYF TGTGCCAGCAGCTTAGACTGGCGGGATCTAGAGACCCAGTACTTC
TRBJ2-3 NA NA TRBV14 CASSTRARGTDTQYF TGTGCCAGCAGCACCCGGGCCCGGGGAACAGATACGCAGTATTTT
TRBJ1-2 NA once TRBV18 CASSPDSHPYGYTF TGTGCCAGCTCACCCGACAGTCACCCCTATGGCTACACCTTC
TRBJ2-7 TRBD2 few TRBV10-2 CAIRAGVRMEQYF TGCGCCATACGGGCGGGAGTACGAATGGAGCAGTACTTC
TRBJ1-3 TRBD1 NA TRBV5-1 CASSKRDRLSGNTIYF TGCGCCAGCAGCAAGAGGGACAGACTCTCTGGAAACACCATATATTTT
TRBJ2-7 TRBD2 NA TRBV19 CASMGLAGAAYEQYF TGTGCCAGCATGGGACTAGCGGGGGCGGCCTACGAGCAGTACTTC
TRBJ1-2 NA NA TRBV2 CASSEGAGGEGGYGYTF TGTGCCAGCAGTGAAGGCGCGGGAGGGGAGGGAGGCTATGGCTACACCTTC
TRBJ2-5 TRBD2 few TRBV2 CASRGTSGRAWETQYF TGTGCCAGCAGAGGGACTAGCGGGAGGGCCTGGGAGACCCAGTACTTC
TRBJ2-2 TRBD2 NA TRBV5-1 CASRLAGDTGELFF TGCGCCAGCCGACTAGCGGGAGATACCGGGGAGCTGTTTTTT
TRBJ2-3 TRBD2 once TRBV4-2 CASSLGLAGGPSDTQYF TGTGCCAGCAGCCTCGGATTAGCGGGAGGGCCGTCGGATACGCAGTATTTT
TRBJ1-1 TRBD1 NA TRBV7-9 CASSGFGQGKGTEAFF TGTGCCAGCAGCGGATTCGGACAGGGAAAGGGCACTGAAGCTTTCTTT
TRBJ1-4 NA NA TRBV28 CASSGNEKLFF TGTGCCAGCAGCGGTAATGAAAAACTGTTTTTT
TRBJ1-1 TRBD1 NA TRBV19 CASSKNRGTNTEAFF TGTGCCAGTAGCAAAAACAGGGGAACGAACACTGAAGCTTTCTTT
TRBJ2-1 NA NA TRBV11-3 CASSLDSSSYNEQFF TGTGCCAGCAGCTTAGATTCCTCTTCCTACAATGAGCAGTTCTTC
TRBJ2-5 TRBD1 NA TRBV29-1 CSVTGTGEETQYF TGCAGCGTTACCGGGACAGGGGAAGAGACCCAGTACTTC
TRBJ2-1 NA NA TRBV25-1 CASNTRNEQFF TGTGCCAGCAACACCCGCAATGAGCAGTTCTTC
TRBJ2-1 TRBD2 NA TRBV5-1 CASSSGGHMEQFF TGCGCCAGCTCCAGCGGGGGACATATGGAGCAGTTCTTC
TRBJ2-1 TRBD2 NA TRBV3-1/TRBV3-2 CASSRGLFGYNEQFF TGTGCCAGCAGCCGGGGACTATTCGGATACAATGAGCAGTTCTTC
TRBJ1-5 NA NA TRBV27 CASSAVRGVNQPQHF TGTGCCAGCAGTGCCGTCCGGGGGGTCAATCAGCCCCAGCATTTT